This T cell receptor (beta chain) was captured in a study of monozygotic twins with inflammatory bowel disease. Findings of the study overall: A single strong clonotype or signal linked to IBD was not supported. For IBD patients, clonotypes shared with others were fewer than for healthy twins, especially with disease activity.

One entry per CDR3 protein, without DNA, is what TCRdb gives after re-calling the 5' RACE reads. The sample table sets out around 150,000 distinct CDR3 sequences. With respect to this clonotype: The antigen remains undetermined.

The CDR3 spans 14 residues. Germline CDR1 reads SGDLS; CDR2 reads YYNGEE. The sequenced sample consisted of blood. The V and J genes are TRBV9 and TRBJ2-5; the TRBD2 assignment by TCRdb is unverifiable without DNA. This clonotype originated in a human donor with ulcerative colitis or Crohn's disease, or a healthy co-twin of an affected twin (not recorded which). This CDR3 reads CASSVSGVAETQYF. Combining the CDR3 with reference TRBV9 and TRBJ2-5 gives the whole variable domain DSGVTQTPKHLITATGQRVTLRCSPRSGDLSVYWYQQSLDQGLQFLIQYYNGEERAKGNILERFSAQQFPDLHSELNLSSLELGDSALYFCASSVSGVAETQYFGPGTRLLVL.